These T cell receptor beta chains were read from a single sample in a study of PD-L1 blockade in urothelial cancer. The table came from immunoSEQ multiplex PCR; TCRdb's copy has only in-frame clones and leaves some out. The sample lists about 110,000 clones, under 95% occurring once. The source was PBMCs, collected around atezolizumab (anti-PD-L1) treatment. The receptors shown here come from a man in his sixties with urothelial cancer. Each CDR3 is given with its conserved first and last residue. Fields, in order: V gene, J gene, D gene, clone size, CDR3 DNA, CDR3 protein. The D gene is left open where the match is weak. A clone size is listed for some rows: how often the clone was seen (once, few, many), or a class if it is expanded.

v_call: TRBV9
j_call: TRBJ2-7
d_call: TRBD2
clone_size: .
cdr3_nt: TGTGCCAGCAGCGGGACTAGCGGGGACTCCTACGAGCAGTACTTC
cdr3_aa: CASSGTSGDSYEQYF

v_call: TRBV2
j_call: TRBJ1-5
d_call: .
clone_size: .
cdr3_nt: TGTGCCAGCAGCCCTACAGGGTCCGATCAGCCCCAGCATTTT
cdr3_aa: CASSPTGSDQPQHF

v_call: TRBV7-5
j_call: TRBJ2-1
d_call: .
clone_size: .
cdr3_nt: TGTGTCAGAAGCTTAAACGGGATTAGCTCCTACAATGAGCAGTTCTTC
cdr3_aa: CVRSLNGISSYNEQFF

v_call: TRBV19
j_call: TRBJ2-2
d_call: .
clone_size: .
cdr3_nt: TGTGCCAGCGCTTCCGGGACTTTCGTCTTCACCGGGGAGCTGTTTTTT
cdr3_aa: CASASGTFVFTGELFF

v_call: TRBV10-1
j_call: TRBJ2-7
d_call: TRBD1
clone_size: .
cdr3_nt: TGCGCCAGCAGTGAGTCGATACAGGGGAAAGGGGAGCAGTACTTC
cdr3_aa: CASSESIQGKGEQYF

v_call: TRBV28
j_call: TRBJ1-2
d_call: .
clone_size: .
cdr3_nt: TGTGCCAGCAGAGCCCCGGACTATGGCTACACCTTC
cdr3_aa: CASRAPDYGYTF

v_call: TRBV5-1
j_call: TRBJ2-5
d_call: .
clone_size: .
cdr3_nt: TGCGCCAGCAGCTTATCCCCACAAGAGACCCAGTACTTC
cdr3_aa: CASSLSPQETQYF

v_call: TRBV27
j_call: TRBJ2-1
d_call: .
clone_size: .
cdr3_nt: TGTGCCAGCAGTTTATCAGGGGGGGGTGAGCAGTTCTTC
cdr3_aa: CASSLSGGGEQFF

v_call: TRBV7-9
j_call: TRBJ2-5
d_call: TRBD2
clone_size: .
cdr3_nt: TGTGCCAGCAAGACTAGCGCTATTGAGACCCAGTACTTC
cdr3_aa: CASKTSAIETQYF

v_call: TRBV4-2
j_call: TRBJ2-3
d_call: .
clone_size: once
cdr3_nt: TGTGCCAGCAGCCAAGCGGGGGAGCGCCCCGATACGCAGTATTTT
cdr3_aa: CASSQAGERPDTQYF

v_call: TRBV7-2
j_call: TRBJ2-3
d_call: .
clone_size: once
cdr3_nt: TGTGCCAGCAGTACCGAGGCAACAGATACGCAGTATTTT
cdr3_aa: CASSTEATDTQYF

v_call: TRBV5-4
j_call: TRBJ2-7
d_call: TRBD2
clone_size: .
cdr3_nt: TGTGCCAGCAGCCCGGGACTAGCGCGATCCTACGAGCAGTACTTC
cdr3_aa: CASSPGLARSYEQYF

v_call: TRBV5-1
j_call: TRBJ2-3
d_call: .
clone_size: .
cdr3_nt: TGCGCCAGCAGTGGGGGCGAGAGCACAGATACGCAGTATTTT
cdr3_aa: CASSGGESTDTQYF

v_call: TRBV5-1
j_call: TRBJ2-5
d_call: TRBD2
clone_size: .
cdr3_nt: TGCGCCAGCAGCTTGGCCGGTCTAGCGGGCCCGTACCAAGAGACCCAGTACTTC
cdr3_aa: CASSLAGLAGPYQETQYF

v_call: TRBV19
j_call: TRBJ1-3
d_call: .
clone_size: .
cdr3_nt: TGTGCCAGTAGTACCAGAGTGAGGGCTGGAAACACCATATATTTT
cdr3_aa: CASSTRVRAGNTIYF

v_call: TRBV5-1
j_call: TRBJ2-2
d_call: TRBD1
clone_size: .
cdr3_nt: TGCGCCAGCAGCTTGGCCGGGACAGGGGGAACCGGGGAGCTGTTTTTT
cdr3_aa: CASSLAGTGGTGELFF

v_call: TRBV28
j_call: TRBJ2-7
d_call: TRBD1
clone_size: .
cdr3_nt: TGTGCCAGCAGATTAGGGACAGGGGCTTTCTACGAGCAGTACTTC
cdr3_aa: CASRLGTGAFYEQYF

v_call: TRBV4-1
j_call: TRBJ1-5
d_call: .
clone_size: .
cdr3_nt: TGCGCCAGCAGCCAGGGAGGAATAAAGCATTTT
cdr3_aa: CASSQGGIKHF

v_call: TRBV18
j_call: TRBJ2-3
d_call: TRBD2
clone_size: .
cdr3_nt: TGTGCCAGCTCACCACGGACTAGCGGGCGTCGGGTGGATACGCAGTATTTT
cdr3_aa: CASSPRTSGRRVDTQYF

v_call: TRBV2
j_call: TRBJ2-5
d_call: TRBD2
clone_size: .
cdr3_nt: TGTGCCAGCAGTGAAGATCTAGCGGCGGGGGTGGAGACCCAGTACTTC
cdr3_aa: CASSEDLAAGVETQYF

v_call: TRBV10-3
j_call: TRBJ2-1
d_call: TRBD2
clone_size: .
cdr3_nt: TGTGCCACTGGACTAGCGGGGGATTCTGAGCAGTTCTTC
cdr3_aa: CATGLAGDSEQFF

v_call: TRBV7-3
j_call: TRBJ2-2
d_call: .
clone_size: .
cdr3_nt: TGTGCCAGCAGCTTCCAGGGCACCGGGGAGCTGTTTTTT
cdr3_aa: CASSFQGTGELFF

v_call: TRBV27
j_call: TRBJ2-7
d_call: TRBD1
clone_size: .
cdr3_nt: TGTGCCAGCAGTCCCACGACAGGGAGAGAGCAGTACTTC
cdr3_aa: CASSPTTGREQYF

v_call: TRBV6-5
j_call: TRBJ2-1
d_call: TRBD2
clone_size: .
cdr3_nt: TGTGCCAGCAGTTTAGCGGGAGGCCGGGGGCAGTTCTTC
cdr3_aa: CASSLAGGRGQFF

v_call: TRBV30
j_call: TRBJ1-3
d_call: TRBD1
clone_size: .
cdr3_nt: TGTGCCTGGAGTGTAGGTCGAAGGGGGCAACCCTCTGGAAACACCATATATTTT
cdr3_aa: CAWSVGRRGQPSGNTIYF

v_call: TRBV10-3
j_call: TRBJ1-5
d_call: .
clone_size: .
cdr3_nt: TGTGCCATCAGTGACCCCCGGGGCGGGGGGAATCAGCCCCAGCATTTT
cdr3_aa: CAISDPRGGGNQPQHF

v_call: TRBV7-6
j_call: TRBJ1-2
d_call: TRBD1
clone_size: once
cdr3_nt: TGTGCCAGCAGCATAGGACAGGGGGATGGCTACACCTTC
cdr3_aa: CASSIGQGDGYTF

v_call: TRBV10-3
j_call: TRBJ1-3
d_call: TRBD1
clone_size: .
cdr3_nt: TGTGCCACCGGAGAGACAGGGCTCTCCGGAAACACCATATATTTT
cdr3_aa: CATGETGLSGNTIYF

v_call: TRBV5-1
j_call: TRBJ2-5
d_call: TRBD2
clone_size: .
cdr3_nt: TGCGCCAGCAGCTTAAAGGGCGCTAGCGGAGAGACCCAGTACTTC
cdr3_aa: CASSLKGASGETQYF

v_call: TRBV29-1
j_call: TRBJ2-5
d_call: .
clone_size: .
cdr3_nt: TGCAGCGTTGACGACGGGGGGCGAGAGACCCAGTACTTC
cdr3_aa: CSVDDGGRETQYF

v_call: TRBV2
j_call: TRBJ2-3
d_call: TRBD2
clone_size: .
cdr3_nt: TGTGCCAGGACTAGCGGGAGGGCCATAGGCACAGATACGCAGTATTTT
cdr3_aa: CARTSGRAIGTDTQYF

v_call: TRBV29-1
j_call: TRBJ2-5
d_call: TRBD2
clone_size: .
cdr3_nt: TGCAGCGTTGAGGTAGCGGGGGCAGAGACCCAGTACTTC
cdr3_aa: CSVEVAGAETQYF

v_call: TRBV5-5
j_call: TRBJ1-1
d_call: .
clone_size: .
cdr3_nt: TGTGCCAGCAGCTTGGTGGGGGGGTGGGTGAACACTGAAGCTTTCTTT
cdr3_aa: CASSLVGGWVNTEAFF

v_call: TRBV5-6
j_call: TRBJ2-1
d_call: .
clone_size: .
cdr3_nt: TGTGCCAGCAGCTTAGGAGAGAATGAGCAGTTCTTC
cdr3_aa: CASSLGENEQFF

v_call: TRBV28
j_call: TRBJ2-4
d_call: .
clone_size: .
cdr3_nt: TGTGCCAGCAGTCCCCAGGTTGCCCCGGGGGACATTCAGTACTTC
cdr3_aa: CASSPQVAPGDIQYF

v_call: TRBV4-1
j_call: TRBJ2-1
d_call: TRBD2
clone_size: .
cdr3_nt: TGCGCCAGCAGCCAAGATAGGGAGGCTAGCGGGAGGTCCTACAATGAGCAGTTCTTC
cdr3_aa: CASSQDREASGRSYNEQFF

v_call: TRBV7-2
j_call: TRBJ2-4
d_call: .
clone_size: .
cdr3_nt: TGTGCCAGCAGTATAGTGGTGGGGGCCGGGAACATTCAGTACTTC
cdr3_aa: CASSIVVGAGNIQYF

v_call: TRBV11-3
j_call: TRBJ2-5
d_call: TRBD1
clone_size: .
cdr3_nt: TGTGCCAGCAGCCCGTCCGGGACAGGTTTAGAGACCCAGTACTTC
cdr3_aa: CASSPSGTGLETQYF

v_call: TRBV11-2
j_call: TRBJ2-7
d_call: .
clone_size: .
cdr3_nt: TGTGCCAGCAGCTTAGATCGCGATTACGAGCAGTACTTC
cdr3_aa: CASSLDRDYEQYF

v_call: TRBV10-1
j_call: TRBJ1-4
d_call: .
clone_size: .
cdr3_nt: TGCGCCAGCAGTGAGTCGCGCAGGGGAGTTTGGACTAATGAAAAACTGTTTTTT
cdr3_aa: CASSESRRGVWTNEKLFF

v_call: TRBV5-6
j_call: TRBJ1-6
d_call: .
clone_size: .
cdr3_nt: TGTGCCAGCAGCCCGGACTCCCGTTATAATTCACCCCTCCACTTT
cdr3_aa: CASSPDSRYNSPLHF

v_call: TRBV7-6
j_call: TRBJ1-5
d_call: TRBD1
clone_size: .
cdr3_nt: TGTGCCAGCAGCAAAGGACAGGGGCTTAGGCCCCAGCATTTT
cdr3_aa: CASSKGQGLRPQHF

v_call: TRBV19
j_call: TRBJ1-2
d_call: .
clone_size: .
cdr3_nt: TGTGCCAGTAGTCAAAGCCCCCGAGGAGGCTATGGCTACACCTTC
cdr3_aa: CASSQSPRGGYGYTF

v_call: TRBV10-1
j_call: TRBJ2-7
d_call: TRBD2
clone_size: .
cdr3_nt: TGCGCCAGCAGTACCCTAGCGGGAGGCGAGCAGTACTTC
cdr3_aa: CASSTLAGGEQYF

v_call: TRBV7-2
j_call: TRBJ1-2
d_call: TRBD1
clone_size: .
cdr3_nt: TGTGCCAGCAGCCCTCAAACCTCAGGGGGAGGCTACACCTTC
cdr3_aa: CASSPQTSGGGYTF

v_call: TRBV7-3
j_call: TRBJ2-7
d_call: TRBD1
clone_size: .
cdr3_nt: TGTGCCAGCAGCTACTTACAGGGGACCGAGCAGTACTTC
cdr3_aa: CASSYLQGTEQYF

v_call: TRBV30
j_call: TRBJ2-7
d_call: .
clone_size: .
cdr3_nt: TGTGCCTGGGGAGTTGGGGGGAAGCAGTACTTC
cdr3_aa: CAWGVGGKQYF

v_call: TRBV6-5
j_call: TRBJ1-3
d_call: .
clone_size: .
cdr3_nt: TGTGCCAGCAGTTACTCAAAGGGGGCTGGAAACACCATATATTTT
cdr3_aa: CASSYSKGAGNTIYF

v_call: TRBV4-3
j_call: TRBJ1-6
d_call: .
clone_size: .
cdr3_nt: TGCGCCAGCAGCCAAGAGGGAGGGTCCTATAATTCACCCCTCCACTTT
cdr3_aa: CASSQEGGSYNSPLHF

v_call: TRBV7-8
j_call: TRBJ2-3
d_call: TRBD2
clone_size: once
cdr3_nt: TGTGCCAGCAGCCCGGGAATGTATTCTAGCGGGGGGCGGGATACGCAGTATTTT
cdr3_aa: CASSPGMYSSGGRDTQYF

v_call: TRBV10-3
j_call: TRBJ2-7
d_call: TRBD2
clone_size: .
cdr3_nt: TGTGCCATCAGTGAGGGTCCCACTAGCGGGAATTCCTACGAGCAGTACTTC
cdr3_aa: CAISEGPTSGNSYEQYF

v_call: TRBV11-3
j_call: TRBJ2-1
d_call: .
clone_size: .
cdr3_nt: TGTGCCAGCAGCTTGGACAGATACAATGAGCAGTTCTTC
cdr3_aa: CASSLDRYNEQFF

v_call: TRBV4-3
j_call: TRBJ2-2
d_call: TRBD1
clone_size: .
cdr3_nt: TGCGCCAGCAGCCAAGGCACAGGGGGAGACACCGGGGAGCTGTTTTTT
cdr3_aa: CASSQGTGGDTGELFF

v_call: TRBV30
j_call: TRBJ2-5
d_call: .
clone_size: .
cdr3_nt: TGTGCCTGGAGTGTGGTGTCCGGAGAGACCCAGTACTTC
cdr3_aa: CAWSVVSGETQYF

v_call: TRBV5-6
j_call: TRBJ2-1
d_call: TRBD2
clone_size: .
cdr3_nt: TGTGCCAGCAGCTTCGCGAGCGGGGGGGGGAATGAGCAGTTCTTC
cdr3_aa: CASSFASGGGNEQFF

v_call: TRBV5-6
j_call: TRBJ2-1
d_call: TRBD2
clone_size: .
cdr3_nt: TGTGCCAGCAGCTTGTTAGCGGGAGGCGATGAGCAGTTCTTC
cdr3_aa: CASSLLAGGDEQFF

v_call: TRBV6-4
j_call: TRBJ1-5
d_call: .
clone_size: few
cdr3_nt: TGTGCCAGCAGTGAGGGTAGCAGGGGTGAGCCCCAGCATTTT
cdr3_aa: CASSEGSRGEPQHF

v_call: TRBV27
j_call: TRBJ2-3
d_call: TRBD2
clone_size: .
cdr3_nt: TGTGCCAGCAGTTTACAGGGACTAGGCAAAGATACGCAGTATTTT
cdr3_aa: CASSLQGLGKDTQYF

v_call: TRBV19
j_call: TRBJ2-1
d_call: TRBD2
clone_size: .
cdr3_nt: TGTGCCAGTAGGGAGACTAGCGGGAGAACGAATGAGCAGTTCTTC
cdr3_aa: CASRETSGRTNEQFF

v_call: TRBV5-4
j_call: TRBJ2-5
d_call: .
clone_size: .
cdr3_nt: TGTGCCAGCAGCTTGCGGTCAAGGGGAGGGGGAGAGACCCAGTACTTC
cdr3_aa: CASSLRSRGGGETQYF